The clone carrying this T cell receptor beta chain was seen once. Its specificity is not known. This sample stems from a study of cytomegalovirus exposure and HLA in healthy donors. CDR1 and CDR2 from the germline V gene are MNHEY and SMNVEV (reference sequence). This CDR3 region has 16 residues. Unmatched junction bases numbered 9, after V lost 3 bases and J lost 4 bases. Vbeta (60) and Jbeta (13) primers were used in the PCR. TCRdb's table, derived via immunoSEQ multiplex PCR, lists solely in-frame clones and lacks some. The sample gives fewer than 200,000 clones, around three quarters of which show up once; approximately 7.1% is in the top ten. Whole-study results and caveats: Cytomegalovirus-associated TCR beta chains were listed, numbering more than 150.

This clonotype originated in a man aged 35 to 55 in good health and CMV-seropositive. Sequenced material: PBMCs. V and J are TRBV27 and TRBJ2-1; TRBD1 aligns across 7 bases. The CDR3 sequence is CASSFNRGRGYNEQFF. CDR3 DNA sequence: TGTGCCAGCAGTTTTAACAGGGGAAGGGGGTACAATGAGCAGTTCTTC.